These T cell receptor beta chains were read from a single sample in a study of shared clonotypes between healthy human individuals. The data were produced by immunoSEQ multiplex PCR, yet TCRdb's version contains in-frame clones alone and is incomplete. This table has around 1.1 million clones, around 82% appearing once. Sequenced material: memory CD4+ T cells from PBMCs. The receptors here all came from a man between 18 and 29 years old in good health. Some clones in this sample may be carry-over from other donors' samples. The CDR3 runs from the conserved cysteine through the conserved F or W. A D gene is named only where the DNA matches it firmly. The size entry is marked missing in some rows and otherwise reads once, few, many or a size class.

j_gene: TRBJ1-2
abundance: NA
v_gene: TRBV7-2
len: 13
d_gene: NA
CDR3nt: TGTGCCAGCAGCTTAGGCAGAATCTATGGCTACACCTTC
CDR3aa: CASSLGRIYGYTF

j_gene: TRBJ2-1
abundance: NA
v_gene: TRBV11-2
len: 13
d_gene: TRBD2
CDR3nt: TGTGCCAGCAGCTTGGCCTTTAGCGGGAGGAAGTTCTTC
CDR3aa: CASSLAFSGRKFF

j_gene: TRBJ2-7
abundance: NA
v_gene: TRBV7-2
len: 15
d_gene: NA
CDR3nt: TGTGCCAGCAGCGGTGCTTGGGGGCGCCAAGGCGAGCAGTACTTC
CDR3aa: CASSGAWGRQGEQYF

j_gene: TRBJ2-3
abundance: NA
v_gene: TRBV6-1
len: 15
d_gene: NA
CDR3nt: TGTGCCAGCAGTGTAGTTAGGGCTGTTAAGGATACGCAGTATTTT
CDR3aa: CASSVVRAVKDTQYF

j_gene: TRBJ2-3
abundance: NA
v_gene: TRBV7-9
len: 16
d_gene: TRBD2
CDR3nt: TGTGCCAGCAGCTCCGGGACTAGCGGAATCACAGATACGCAGTATTTT
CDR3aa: CASSSGTSGITDTQYF

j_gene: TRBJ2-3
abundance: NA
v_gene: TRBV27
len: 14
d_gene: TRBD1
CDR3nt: TGTGCCAGCAGCCACAGGGGCGGGACAGATACGCAGTATTTT
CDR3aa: CASSHRGGTDTQYF

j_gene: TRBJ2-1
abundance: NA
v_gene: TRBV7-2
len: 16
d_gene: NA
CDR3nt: TGTGCCAGCAGCTTACAAGGCGGGACCTCCTACAATGAGCAGTTCTTC
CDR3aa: CASSLQGGTSYNEQFF

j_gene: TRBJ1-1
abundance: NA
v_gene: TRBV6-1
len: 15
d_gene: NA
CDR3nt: TGTGCCAGCAGTGAACGTACCCCCCGGGACACTGAAGCTTTCTTT
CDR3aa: CASSERTPRDTEAFF

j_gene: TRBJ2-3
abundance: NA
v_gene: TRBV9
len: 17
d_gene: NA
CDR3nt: TGTGCCAGCAACGAACCGAGACTAGGCCCTAGCACAGATACGCAGTATTTT
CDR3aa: CASNEPRLGPSTDTQYF

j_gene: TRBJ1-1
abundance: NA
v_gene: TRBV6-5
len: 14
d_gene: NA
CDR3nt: TGTGCCAGCAGTTCCCCGGCCCTGATGGGTGAAGCTTTCTTT
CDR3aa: CASSSPALMGEAFF

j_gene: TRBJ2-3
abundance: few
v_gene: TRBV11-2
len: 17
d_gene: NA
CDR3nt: TGTGCCAGCAGCCAGTTAGGGAGTGGGCCCCGGGCAGATACGCAGTATTTT
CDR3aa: CASSQLGSGPRADTQYF

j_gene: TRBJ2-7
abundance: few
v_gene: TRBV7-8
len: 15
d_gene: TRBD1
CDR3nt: TGTGCCAGCAGCTTAGATGCGACAGGGTCCGACGAGCAGTACTTC
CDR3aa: CASSLDATGSDEQYF

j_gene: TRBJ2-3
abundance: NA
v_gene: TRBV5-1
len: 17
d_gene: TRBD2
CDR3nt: TGCGCCAGCAGCACCTCCGGGACTAGCGGGGGCACAGATACGCAGTATTTT
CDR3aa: CASSTSGTSGGTDTQYF

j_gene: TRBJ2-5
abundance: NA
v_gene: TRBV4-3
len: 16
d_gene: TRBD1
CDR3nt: TGCGCCAGCAGCCAAAATCCGGGACAGGGGGGAGAGACCCAGTACTTC
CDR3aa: CASSQNPGQGGETQYF

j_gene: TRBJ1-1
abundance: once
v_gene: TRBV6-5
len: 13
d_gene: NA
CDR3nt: TGTGCCAGCAGCACCAGGGGGAACACTGAAGCTTTCTTT
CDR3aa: CASSTRGNTEAFF

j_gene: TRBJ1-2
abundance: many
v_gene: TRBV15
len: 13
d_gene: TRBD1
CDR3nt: TGTGCCACCAGCACGACGGACAGGAGGGGATACACCTTC
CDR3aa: CATSTTDRRGYTF

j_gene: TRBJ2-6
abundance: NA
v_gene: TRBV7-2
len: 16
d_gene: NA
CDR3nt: TGCGCCAGCAGCCAAGAAGTCGGCTCTGGGGCCAACGTCCTGACTTTC
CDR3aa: CASSQEVGSGANVLTF

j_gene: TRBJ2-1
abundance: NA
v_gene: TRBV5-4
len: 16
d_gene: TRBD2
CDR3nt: TGTGCCAGCAGCTTGGGACTAGCGGGAGCAGGCAATGAGCAGTTCTTC
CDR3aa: CASSLGLAGAGNEQFF

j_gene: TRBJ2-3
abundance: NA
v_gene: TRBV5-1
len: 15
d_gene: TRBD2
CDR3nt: TGCGCCAGCAATTCAGCGGGAGCTAGCACAGATACGCAGTATTTT
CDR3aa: CASNSAGASTDTQYF

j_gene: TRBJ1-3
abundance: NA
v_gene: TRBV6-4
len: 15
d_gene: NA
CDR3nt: TGTGCCAGCAGGAACCTGCGCGCCTCTGGAAACACCATATATTTT
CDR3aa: CASRNLRASGNTIYF

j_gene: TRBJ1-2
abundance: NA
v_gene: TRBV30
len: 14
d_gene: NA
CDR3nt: TGTGCCTTCTCGGCGATTAATCAAAACTATGGCTACACCTTC
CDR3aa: CAFSAINQNYGYTF

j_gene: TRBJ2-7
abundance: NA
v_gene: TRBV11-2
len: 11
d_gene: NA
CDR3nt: TGTGCCAGCAGCTTAGGGAACGAGCAGTACTTC
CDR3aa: CASSLGNEQYF

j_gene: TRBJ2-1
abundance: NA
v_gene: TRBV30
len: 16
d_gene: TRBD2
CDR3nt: TGTGCCTGGGGGACCGCGGGAGGGGTGTCCTACAATGAGCAGTTCTTC
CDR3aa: CAWGTAGGVSYNEQFF

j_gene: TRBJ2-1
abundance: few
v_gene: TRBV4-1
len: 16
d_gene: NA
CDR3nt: TGCGCCAGCAGCCAAGAGCACTACGGCCCCGGGGATGAGCAGTTCTTC
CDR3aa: CASSQEHYGPGDEQFF

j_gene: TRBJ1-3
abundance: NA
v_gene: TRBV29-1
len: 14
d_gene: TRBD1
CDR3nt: TGCAGCGTTCGGAACCGGGACAGAGGAAACACCATATATTTT
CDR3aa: CSVRNRDRGNTIYF

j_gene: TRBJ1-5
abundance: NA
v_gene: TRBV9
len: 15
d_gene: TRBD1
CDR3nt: TGTGCCAGCAGCTCACGGACAGGGGGCGTTCAGCCCCAGCATTTT
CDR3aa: CASSSRTGGVQPQHF

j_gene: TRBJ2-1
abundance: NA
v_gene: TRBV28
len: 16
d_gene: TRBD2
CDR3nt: TGTGCCAGCAGCCCCACTGGACTAGCGGGAGGGGCGGGCCGGTTCTTC
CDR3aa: CASSPTGLAGGAGRFF

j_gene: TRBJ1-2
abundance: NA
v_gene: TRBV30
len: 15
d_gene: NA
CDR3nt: TGTGCCTGGAGTGTACTATCCGGCAGGGTTGGTGGCTACACCTTC
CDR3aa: CAWSVLSGRVGGYTF

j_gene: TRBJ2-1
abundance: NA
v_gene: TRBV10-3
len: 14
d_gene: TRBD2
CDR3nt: TGTGCCACCAGACGGACTAGCGGGAGCGATGAGCAGTTCTTC
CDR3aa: CATRRTSGSDEQFF

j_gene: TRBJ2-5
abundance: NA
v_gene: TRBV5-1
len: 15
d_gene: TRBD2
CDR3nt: TGCGCCAGCAGCTTGGCCTTAGCGGGCACAGAGACCCAGTACTTC
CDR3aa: CASSLALAGTETQYF

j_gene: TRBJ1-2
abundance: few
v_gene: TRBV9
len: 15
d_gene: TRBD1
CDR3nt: TGTGCCAGCAGCCCACACAGGGGGCAGTTCTATGGCTACACCTTC
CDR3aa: CASSPHRGQFYGYTF

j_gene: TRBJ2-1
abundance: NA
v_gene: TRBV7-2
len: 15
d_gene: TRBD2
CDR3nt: TGTGCCAGCAGCCCGCAGACTAGCGGTTACAATGAGCAGTTCTTC
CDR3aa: CASSPQTSGYNEQFF

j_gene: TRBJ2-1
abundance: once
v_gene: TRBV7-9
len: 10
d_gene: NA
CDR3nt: TGTGCCGGGTCTAACAATGAGCAGTTCTTC
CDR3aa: CAGSNNEQFF

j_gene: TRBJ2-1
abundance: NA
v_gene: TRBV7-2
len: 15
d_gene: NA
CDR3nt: TGTGCCAGCAGTATTAGGTGGGGGGAGGACAATGAGCAGTTCTTC
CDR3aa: CASSIRWGEDNEQFF

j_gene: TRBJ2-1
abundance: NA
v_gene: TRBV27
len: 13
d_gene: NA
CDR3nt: TGTGCCAGCAGCGGTTTGGTCAACAATGAGCAGTTCTTC
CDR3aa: CASSGLVNNEQFF

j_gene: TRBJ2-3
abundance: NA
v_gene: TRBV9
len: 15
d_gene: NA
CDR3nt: TGTGCCAGCAGCCTCCGTTCGGCCCCCACAGATACGCAGTATTTT
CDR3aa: CASSLRSAPTDTQYF

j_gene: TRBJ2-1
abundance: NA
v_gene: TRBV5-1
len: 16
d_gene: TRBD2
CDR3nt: TGCGCCAGCACGTTCACCGGGACTAGCGCCTACAATGAGCAGTTCTTC
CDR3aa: CASTFTGTSAYNEQFF

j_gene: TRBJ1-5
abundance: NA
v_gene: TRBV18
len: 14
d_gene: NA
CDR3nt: TGTGCCAGCTCACCCGGCAGCCACAATCAGCCCCAGCATTTT
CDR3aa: CASSPGSHNQPQHF

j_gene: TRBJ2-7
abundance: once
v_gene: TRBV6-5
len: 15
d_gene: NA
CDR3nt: TGTGCCAGCAGAATTGGGTATTGGGTGGCCTACGAGCAGTACTTC
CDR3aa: CASRIGYWVAYEQYF

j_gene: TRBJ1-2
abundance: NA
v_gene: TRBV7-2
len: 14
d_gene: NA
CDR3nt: TGTGCCAGCAGCTTCGACTCAGCGAACTATGGCTACACCTTC
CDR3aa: CASSFDSANYGYTF

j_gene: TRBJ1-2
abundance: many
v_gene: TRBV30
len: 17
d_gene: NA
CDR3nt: TGTGCCTGGAGTGTAATAGGGTTTAGTAGCGGTAACTATGGCTACACCTTC
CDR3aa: CAWSVIGFSSGNYGYTF

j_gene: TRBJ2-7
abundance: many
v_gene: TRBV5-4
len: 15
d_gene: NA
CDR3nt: TGTGCCAGCAGCACCAAACTCGGGGTCACATACGAGCAGTACTTC
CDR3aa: CASSTKLGVTYEQYF

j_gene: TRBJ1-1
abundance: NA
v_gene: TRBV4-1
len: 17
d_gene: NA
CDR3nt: TGCGCCAGCAGCCAACCGACATCGCGGAGGATGAACACTGAAGCTTTCTTT
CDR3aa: CASSQPTSRRMNTEAFF

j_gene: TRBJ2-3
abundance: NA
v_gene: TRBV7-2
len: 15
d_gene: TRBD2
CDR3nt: TGTGCCAGCAGCTTAGATAGCGGGAGCACAGATACGCAGTATTTT
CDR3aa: CASSLDSGSTDTQYF

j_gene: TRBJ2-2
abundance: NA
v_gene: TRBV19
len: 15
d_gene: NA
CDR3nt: TGTGCCAGTAGTCCAGGGACCGCCCCTGCCGGGGAGCTGTTTTTT
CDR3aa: CASSPGTAPAGELFF

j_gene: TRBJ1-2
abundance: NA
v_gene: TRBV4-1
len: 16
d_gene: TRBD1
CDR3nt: TGCGCCAGCAGCCAAGATCTTGTGGACAGGGCCTATGGCTACACCTTC
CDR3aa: CASSQDLVDRAYGYTF

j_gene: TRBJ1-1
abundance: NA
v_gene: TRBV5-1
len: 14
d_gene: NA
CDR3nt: TGCGCCAGCAGCCTAGTTTACATGAACACTGAAGCTTTCTTT
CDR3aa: CASSLVYMNTEAFF

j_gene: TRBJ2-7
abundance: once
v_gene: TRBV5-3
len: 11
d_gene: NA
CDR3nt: TGTGCCAGAAGCCGATTCCTCGAGCAGTACTTC
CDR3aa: CARSRFLEQYF

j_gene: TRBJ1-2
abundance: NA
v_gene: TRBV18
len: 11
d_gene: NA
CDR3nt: TGTGCCAGCGGTCGAGGGAATGGCTACACCTTC
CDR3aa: CASGRGNGYTF

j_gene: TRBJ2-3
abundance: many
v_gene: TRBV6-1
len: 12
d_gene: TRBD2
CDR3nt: TGTGCCAGCACGGCGGGAGCACGTACGCAGTATTTT
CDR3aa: CASTAGARTQYF